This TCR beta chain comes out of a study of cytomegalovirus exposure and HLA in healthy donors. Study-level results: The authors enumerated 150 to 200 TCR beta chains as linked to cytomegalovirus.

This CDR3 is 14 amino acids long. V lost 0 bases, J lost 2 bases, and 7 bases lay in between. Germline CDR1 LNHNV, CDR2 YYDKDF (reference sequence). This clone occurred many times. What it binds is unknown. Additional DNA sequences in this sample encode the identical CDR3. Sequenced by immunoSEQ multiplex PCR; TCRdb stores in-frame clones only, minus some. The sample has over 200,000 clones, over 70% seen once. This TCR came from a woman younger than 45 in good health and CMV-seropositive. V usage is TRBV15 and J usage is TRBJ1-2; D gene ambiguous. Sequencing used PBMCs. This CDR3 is CATSRDLGNYGYTF. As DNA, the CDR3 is TGTGCCACCAGCAGAGATTTGGGGAACTATGGCTACACCTTC.